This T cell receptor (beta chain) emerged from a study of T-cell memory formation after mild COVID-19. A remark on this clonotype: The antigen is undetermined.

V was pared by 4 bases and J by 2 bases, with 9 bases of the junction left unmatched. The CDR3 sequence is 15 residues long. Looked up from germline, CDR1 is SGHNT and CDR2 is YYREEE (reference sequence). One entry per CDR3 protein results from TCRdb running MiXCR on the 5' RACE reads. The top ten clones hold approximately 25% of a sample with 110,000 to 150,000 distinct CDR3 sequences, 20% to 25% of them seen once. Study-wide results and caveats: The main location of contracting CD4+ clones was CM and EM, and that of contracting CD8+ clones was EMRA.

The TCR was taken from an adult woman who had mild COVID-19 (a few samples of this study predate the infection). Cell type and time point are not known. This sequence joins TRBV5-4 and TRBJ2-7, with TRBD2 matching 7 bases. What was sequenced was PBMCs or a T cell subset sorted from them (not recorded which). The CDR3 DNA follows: TGTGCCAGCAGCCATCCGGGGGAGGGTGCCTACGAGCAGTACTTC. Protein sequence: CASSHPGEGAYEQYF.